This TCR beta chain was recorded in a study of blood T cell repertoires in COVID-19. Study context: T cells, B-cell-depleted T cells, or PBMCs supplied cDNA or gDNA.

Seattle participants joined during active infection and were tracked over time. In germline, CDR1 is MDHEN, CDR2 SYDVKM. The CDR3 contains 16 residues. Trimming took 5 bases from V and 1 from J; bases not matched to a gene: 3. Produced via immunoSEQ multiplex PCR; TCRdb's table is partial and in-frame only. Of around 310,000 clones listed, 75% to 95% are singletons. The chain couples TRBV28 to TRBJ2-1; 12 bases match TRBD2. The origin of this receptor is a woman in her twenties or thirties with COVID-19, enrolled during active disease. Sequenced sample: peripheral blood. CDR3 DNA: TGTGCCAGCAGTCGGCTAGCGGGAGGGTCCTACAATGAGCAGTTCTTC. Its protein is CASSRLAGGSYNEQFF.